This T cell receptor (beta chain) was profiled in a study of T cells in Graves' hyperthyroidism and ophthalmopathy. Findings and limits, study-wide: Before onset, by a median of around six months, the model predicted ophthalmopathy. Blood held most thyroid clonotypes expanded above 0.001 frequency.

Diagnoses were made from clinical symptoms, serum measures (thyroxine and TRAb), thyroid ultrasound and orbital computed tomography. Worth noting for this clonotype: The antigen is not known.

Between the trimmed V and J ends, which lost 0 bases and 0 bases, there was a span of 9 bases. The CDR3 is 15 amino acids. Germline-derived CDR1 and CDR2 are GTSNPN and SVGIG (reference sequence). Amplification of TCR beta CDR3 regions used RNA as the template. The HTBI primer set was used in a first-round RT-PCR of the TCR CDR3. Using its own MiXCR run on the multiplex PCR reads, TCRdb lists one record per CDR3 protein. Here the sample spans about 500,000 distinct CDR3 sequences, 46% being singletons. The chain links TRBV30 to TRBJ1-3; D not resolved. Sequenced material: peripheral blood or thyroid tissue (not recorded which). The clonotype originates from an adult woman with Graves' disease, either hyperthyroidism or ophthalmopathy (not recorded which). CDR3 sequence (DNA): TGTGCCTGGAGTGTATTTGCAACCTCTGGAAACACCATATATTTT. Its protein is CAWSVFATSGNTIYF.